The T cell receptor beta chain described here comes from a study of shared clonotypes between healthy human individuals. General study results and limits: A few donors showed sharing of approximately 5% of naive CD4 clonotypes.

Profiling relied on immunoSEQ multiplex PCR, and the TCRdb table lists in-frame clones only, not all of them. This sample yields around 1,000,000 clones, of which roughly 80% are seen a single time; approximately 0.95% belongs to the top ten. Turning to this clone: The antigen remains undetermined.

Donation came from healthy HIV-negative adults that had no recent acute infections or vaccinations. The clonotype originates from a man aged 18 to 29 in good health. Some clones in this sample may be carry-over from other donors' samples. What was sequenced was memory CD4+ T cells from PBMCs. Subset denoted: CD45RA-negative fraction.

CDR3 loop: CASSLDSGANVLTF. DNA of the CDR3: TGTGCCAGCAGTTTAGATAGTGGGGCCAACGTCCTGACTTTC. The chain recombines TRBV28 with TRBJ2-6, with no clear D. Germline V gene lookup returns CDR1 MDHEN and CDR2 SYDVKM. V lost 2 bases to trimming and J lost 3 bases, with 5 bases between them. CDR3 length: 14 amino acids.